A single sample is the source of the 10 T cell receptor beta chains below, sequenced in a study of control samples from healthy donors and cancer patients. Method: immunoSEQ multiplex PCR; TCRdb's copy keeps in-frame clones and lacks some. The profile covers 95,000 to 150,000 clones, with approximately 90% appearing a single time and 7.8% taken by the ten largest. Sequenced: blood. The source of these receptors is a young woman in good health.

The CDR3 nucleotides are TGTGCCAGTAGGAGTTCAGAAGCGGGGAGCACAGATACGCAGTATTTT. It yields the protein CASRSSEAGSTDTQYF. The gene calls are TRBV19 and TRBJ2-3, with 7 bases fitting TRBD2. Germline CDR1 is LNHDA and CDR2 is SQIVND (reference sequence). The trim removed 6 bases at V and 0 bases at J, leaving 9 bases unmatched. This CDR3 has 16 residues.

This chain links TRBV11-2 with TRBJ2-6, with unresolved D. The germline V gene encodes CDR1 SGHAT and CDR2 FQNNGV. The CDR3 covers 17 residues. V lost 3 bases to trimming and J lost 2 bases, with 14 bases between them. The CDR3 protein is CASSFWWVEAGANVLTF. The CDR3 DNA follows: TGTGCCAGCAGCTTCTGGTGGGTAGAGGCTGGGGCCAACGTCCTGACTTTC. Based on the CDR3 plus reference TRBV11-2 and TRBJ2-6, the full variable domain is EAGVAQSPRYKIIEKRQSVAFWCNPISGHATLYWYQQILGQGPKLLIQFQNNGVVDDSQLPKDRFSAERLKGVDSTLKIQPAKLEDSAVYLCASSFWWVEAGANVLTFGAGSRLTVL.

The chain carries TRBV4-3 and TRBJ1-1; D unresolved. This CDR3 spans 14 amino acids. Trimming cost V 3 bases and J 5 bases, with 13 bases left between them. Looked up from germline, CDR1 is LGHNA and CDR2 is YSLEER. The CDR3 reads CASSHIGGRTEAFF. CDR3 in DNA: TGCGCCAGCAGCCATATAGGAGGGCGAACTGAAGCTTTCTTT.

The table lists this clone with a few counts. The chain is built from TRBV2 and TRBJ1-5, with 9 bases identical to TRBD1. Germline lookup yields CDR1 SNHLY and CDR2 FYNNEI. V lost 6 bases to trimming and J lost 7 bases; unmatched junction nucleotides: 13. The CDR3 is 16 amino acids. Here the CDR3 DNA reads TGTGCCAGCAGCGTACTCGGGACAGGGCTACAACAGCCCCAGCATTTT. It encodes CASSVLGTGLQQPQHF.

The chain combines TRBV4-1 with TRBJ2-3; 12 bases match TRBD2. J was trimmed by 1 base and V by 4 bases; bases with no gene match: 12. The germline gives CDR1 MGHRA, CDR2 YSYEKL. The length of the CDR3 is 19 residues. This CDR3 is CASSPAATSGRGGTDTQYF. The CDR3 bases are TGCGCCAGCAGCCCTGCCGCGACTAGCGGGAGAGGGGGCACAGATACGCAGTATTTT.

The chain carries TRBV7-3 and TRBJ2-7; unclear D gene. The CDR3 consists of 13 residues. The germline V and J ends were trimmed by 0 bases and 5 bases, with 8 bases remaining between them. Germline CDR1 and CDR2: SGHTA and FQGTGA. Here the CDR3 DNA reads TGTGCCAGCAGCTTAACAGGATACCACGAGCAGTACTTC. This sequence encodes CASSLTGYHEQYF.

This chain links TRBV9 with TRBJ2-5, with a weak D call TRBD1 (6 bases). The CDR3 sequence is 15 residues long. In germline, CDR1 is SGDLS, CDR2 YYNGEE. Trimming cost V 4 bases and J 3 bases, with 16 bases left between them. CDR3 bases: TGTGCCAGCAGCCCTACCTACGACAGGAAAGAGACCCAGTACTTC. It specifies CASSPTYDRKETQYF.

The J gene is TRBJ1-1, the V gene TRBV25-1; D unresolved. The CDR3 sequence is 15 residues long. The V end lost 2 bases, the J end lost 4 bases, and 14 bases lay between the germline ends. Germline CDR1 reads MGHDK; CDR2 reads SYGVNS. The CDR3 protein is CASSEGTAAITEAFF. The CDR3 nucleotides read TGTGCCAGCAGTGAAGGAACGGCCGCGATCACTGAAGCTTTCTTT.

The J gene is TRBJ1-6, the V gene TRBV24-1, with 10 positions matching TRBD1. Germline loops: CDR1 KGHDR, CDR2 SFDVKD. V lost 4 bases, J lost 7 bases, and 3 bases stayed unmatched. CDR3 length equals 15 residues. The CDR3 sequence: CATSEGTGVNSPLHF. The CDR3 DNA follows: TGTGCCACCAGTGAGGGGACAGGGGTCAATTCACCCCTCCACTTT.

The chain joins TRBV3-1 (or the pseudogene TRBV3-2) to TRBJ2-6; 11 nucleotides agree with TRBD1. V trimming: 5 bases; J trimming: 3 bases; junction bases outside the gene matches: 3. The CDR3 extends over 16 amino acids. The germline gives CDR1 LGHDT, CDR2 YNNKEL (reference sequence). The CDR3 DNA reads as TGTGCCAGCAGCTGGACAGGGGGCTATGGGGCCAACGTCCTGACTTTC. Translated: CASSWTGGYGANVLTF.